A single T cell receptor (beta chain) is shown here with its context. Measured with immunoSEQ multiplex PCR; TCRdb has only the in-frame clones, and not every one. The sample contains 150,000 to 200,000 clones, about 85% of which appear only once. The data derive from a study of blood T cell repertoires in COVID-19. Across the whole study: Acute and convalescent COVID-19 specimens originated in the United States, Italy and Spain.

CDR1 MNHEY and CDR2 SVGAGI come from the germline V gene. Trimming took off 6 bases at V and 0 bases at J, with 13 bases between the two ends. The CDR3 length is 15 residues. Sequenced sample: peripheral blood. The V gene is TRBV6-5, the J gene TRBJ2-3, with a possible D match to TRBD2 (5 bases). The sequence came from a woman aged 70 to 79 with COVID-19, enrolled during active disease. CDR3 region: CASSLTWTSTDTQYF. In DNA form, the CDR3 reads TGTGCCAGCAGCCTGACCTGGACTAGCACAGATACGCAGTATTTT.